Detailed here is one T cell receptor (beta chain). This entry comes from a study of PD-1 blockade in mismatch repair-deficient tumors. Method: immunoSEQ multiplex PCR; TCRdb's copy keeps in-frame clones and lacks some. Here the sample spans just over 25,000 clones, about four fifths being singletons. This CDR3 has 14 amino acids. Unmatched junction bases numbered 3, after V lost 3 bases and J lost 6 bases. Germline loops: CDR1 SGDLS, CDR2 YYNGEE. The sample in question was PBMCs, obtained before pembrolizumab treatment. The sequence was obtained from an adult with mismatch repair-deficient cancer. The V call is TRBV9, the J call TRBJ1-6; 7 nucleotides agree with TRBD1. CDR3 loop: CASSEGDSNSPLHF. The CDR3 nucleotides read TGTGCCAGCAGCGAGGGGGACAGTAATTCACCCCTCCACTTT.